Shown below are 10 T cell receptor beta chains from a single sample sequenced in a study of blood T cell repertoires in COVID-19. Clones were sequenced by immunoSEQ multiplex PCR, and TCRdb holds only the in-frame ones, with some missing. The sample gives about 180,000 clones, about 87% of which show up once; roughly 2.5% is in the top ten. The sequencing input was peripheral blood. These receptor sequences come from a middle-aged man with active or convalescent COVID-19.

The chain uses TRBV7-9 and TRBJ2-1; tentative D call: TRBD2 (6 bases). Between the trimmed V and J ends, which lost 4 bases and 0 bases, there was a span of 10 bases. The CDR3 covers 15 residues. Germline loops: CDR1 SEHNR, CDR2 FQNEAQ (reference sequence). The CDR3 nucleotides are TGTGCCAGCAGCTCTTCGGGGGTCTCCTACAATGAGCAGTTCTTC. The encoded protein is CASSSSGVSYNEQFF.

The rearrangement links TRBV3-1 (or the pseudogene TRBV3-2) to TRBJ2-5; 9 positions agree with TRBD2. The CDR3 extends over 16 amino acids. Germline values: CDR1 LGHDT, CDR2 YNNKEL (reference sequence). V lost 4 bases to trimming and J lost 1 base; unmatched junction nucleotides: 7. CDR3 sequence reads: CASSPVGRGGQETQYF. The CDR3 DNA follows: TGTGCCAGCAGCCCGGTGGGGCGGGGGGGCCAAGAGACCCAGTACTTC.

The chain combines TRBV30 with TRBJ1-1; D possibly corresponds to TRBD1 (5 bases). Germline lookup yields CDR1 GTSNPN and CDR2 SVGIG (reference sequence). There are 12 residues in the CDR3. Trimming left V 5 bases short and J 1 base short, with 8 bases between. As DNA, the CDR3 is TGTGCCTGGGCCGGGGGGAACACTGAAGCTTTCTTT. Residues: CAWAGGNTEAFF.

J is TRBJ2-2 and V is TRBV6-2 or TRBV6-3; TRBD2 matches at 11 bases. Looked up from germline, CDR1 is MNHEY and CDR2 is SVGEGT. V shed 5 bases, J shed 4 bases, and the junction held 6 bases outside the gene matches. The CDR3 has 16 amino acids. The CDR3 coding sequence is TGTGCCAGCAGTATTATACTAGCGGGGGCCACCGGGGAGCTGTTTTTT. It codes for CASSIILAGATGELFF.

J is TRBJ1-2 and V is TRBV6-6; D perhaps matches TRBD1 (6 bases). This CDR3 is 14 amino acids long. V was cut by 4 bases and J by 6 bases, with 15 bases left in between. Germline lookup yields CDR1 MNHNY and CDR2 SVGAGI (reference sequence). The CDR3 region has the DNA TGTGCCAGCAGTTCCAGGGGCGGCTTTGATGGCTACACCTTC. Translated: CASSSRGGFDGYTF.

The gene calls are TRBV5-4 and TRBJ1-6; 7 bases fit TRBD1. The CDR3 has 15 amino acids. Germline assignment: CDR1 SGHNT and CDR2 YYREEE (reference sequence). The trim removed 10 bases at V and 5 bases at J, leaving 12 bases unmatched. The CDR3 region is CAGGTPGQHNSPLHF. The CDR3 nucleotides are TGTGCCGGAGGAACTCCGGGACAGCATAATTCACCCCTCCACTTT.

The V and J genes are TRBV5-5 and TRBJ1-2, with D possibly being TRBD1 (5 bases). This CDR3 comprises 13 residues. V was trimmed by 0 bases and J by 2 bases, leaving 5 bases between them. The germline V gene has CDR1 SGHKS and CDR2 YYEKEE (reference sequence). CDR3: CASSLGQNYGYTF. CDR3 sequence (DNA): TGTGCCAGCAGCTTGGGACAGAACTATGGCTACACCTTC.

This chain joins TRBV5-8 and TRBJ1-5; the D gene is possibly TRBD1 (6 bases). Germline V gene sequence: CDR1 SGHTS, CDR2 YDEGEE. CDR3 length: 15 residues. Trimming removed 2 bases from V and 0 bases from J, with 9 bases in between. As DNA, the CDR3 is TGTGCCAGCAGCTTAGGACAGCATAGCAATCAGCCCCAGCATTTT. It codes for CASSLGQHSNQPQHF.

The chain links TRBV28 to TRBJ1-5; no reliable D call. Germline V lookup: CDR1 MDHEN, CDR2 SYDVKM. V lost 4 bases and J lost 0, with 16 bases in between. This CDR3 spans 17 amino acids. CDR3 DNA: TGTGCCAGCAGTTCCCCCTGGGCAGGCTATAGCAATCAGCCCCAGCATTTT. Protein product: CASSSPWAGYSNQPQHF.

This rearrangement joins TRBV28 to TRBJ2-1; TRBD2 aligns across 9 bases. The CDR3 covers 17 residues. V dropped 2 bases and J dropped 4; count of bases not matched to a gene: 9. Germline lookup yields CDR1 MDHEN and CDR2 SYDVKM. CDR3 coding DNA: TGTGCCAGCAGTTTAAGTCGGCGGGGGGGCCGGTACAATGAGCAGTTCTTC. Translated: CASSLSRRGGRYNEQFF.